At least ten counts were recorded for the clone carrying this T cell receptor beta chain. Its antigen is currently unknown. Every TCR cDNA molecule bore its own unique molecular identifier. TCRdb reanalysed the 5' RACE reads using MiXCR and keeps one entry per CDR3 protein. The profile shows under 150,000 distinct CDR3 sequences, 10% to 12% of them singletons. The CDR3 is 15 amino acids. The V gene's germline CDR1 is DFQATT and CDR2 SNEGSKA (reference sequence). V dropped 0 bases and J dropped 7; count of bases not matched to a gene: 7. This specimen comes from a study of spatial heterogeneity in lung cancer. Study-level background: The donor population consisted of just over 70 patients with untreated, early-stage non-small cell lung cancer. Study outcomes and limitations: Compared with follow-up, resection was when ubiquitous expanded tumor TCRs appeared in blood more.

Time point: blood at routine non-recurrence follow-up after resection. The specimen was PBMCs, collected at follow-up. The sequence was collected from a female donor with early-stage non-small cell lung cancer. V is TRBV20-1 and J is TRBJ2-1; 9 bases align to TRBD2. CDR3 protein: CSARDHAGGPNEQFF. The CDR3 bases are TGCAGTGCTAGAGATCACGCGGGAGGGCCGAATGAGCAGTTCTTC.